This note documents a single T cell receptor beta chain sequence. Its cognate antigen is unknown. This CDR3 region has 15 residues. V was trimmed by 1 base and J by 0 bases, leaving 8 bases between them. Per the germline V gene, CDR1 is LNHDA and CDR2 is SQIVND (reference sequence). Profiling relied on immunoSEQ multiplex PCR, and the TCRdb table lists in-frame clones only, not all of them. The sample consists of 140,000 to 150,000 clones, approximately 91% of them appearing once. This sample is part of a study of cytomegalovirus exposure and HLA in healthy donors. Study-wide results and limits: Through in vitro validation, a few CMV-associated chains were shown to be specific for CMV antigens. Many donors shared some public TCRs, even though most TCR sequences were rare.

Sequences were obtained from PBMCs. The chain employs TRBV19 and TRBJ2-3; D not certain. This TCR was recovered from a man younger than 30 in good health and CMV-seronegative. The DNA for the CDR3 is TGTGCCAGTAGTATAGGTGTAGTGAGCACAGATACGCAGTATTTT. This encodes CASSIGVVSTDTQYF. Using reference TRBV19 and TRBJ2-3 for the parts outside the CDR3, the full variable domain is DGGITQSPKYLFRKEGQNVTLSCEQNLNHDAMYWYRQDPGQGLRLIYYSQIVNDFQKGDIAEGYSVSREKKESFPLTVTSAQKNPTAFYLCASSIGVVSTDTQYFGPGTRLTVL.